In its sample, the clone carrying this TCR beta chain was seen a few times. Produced via immunoSEQ multiplex PCR; TCRdb's table is partial and in-frame only. The repertoire holds roughly 80,000 clones, with more than 70% as singletons. The trim removed 3 bases at V and 3 bases at J, leaving 12 bases unmatched. CDR1 and CDR2 from the germline V gene are MGHRA and YSYEKL. The CDR3 sequence is 17 residues long. This entry comes from a study of blood T cell repertoires in COVID-19. Whole-study context: In each case, the material was cDNA or gDNA derived from T cells, B-cell-depleted T cells, or PBMCs.

This chain joins TRBV4-1 and TRBJ2-5, with 8 bases fitting TRBD2. The sequence was obtained from a man aged 70 or older with active or convalescent COVID-19. Sequenced: peripheral blood. CDR3 sequence: CASSHEGQPGGKETQYF. CDR3 sequence (DNA): TGCGCCAGCAGCCATGAAGGACAACCGGGGGGGAAAGAGACCCAGTACTTC.